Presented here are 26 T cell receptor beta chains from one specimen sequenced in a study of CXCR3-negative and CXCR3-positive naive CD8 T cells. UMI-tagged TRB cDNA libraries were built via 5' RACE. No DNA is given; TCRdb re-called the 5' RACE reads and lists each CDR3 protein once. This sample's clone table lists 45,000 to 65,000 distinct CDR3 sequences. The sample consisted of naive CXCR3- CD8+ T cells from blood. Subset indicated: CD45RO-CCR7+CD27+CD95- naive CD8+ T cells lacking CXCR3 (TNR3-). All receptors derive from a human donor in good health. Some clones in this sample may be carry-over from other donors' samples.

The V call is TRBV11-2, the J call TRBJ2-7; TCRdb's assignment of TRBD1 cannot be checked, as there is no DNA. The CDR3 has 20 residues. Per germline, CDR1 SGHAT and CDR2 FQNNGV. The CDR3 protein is CASSLDSPTRTGVRGYEQYF. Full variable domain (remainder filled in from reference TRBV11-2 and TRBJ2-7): EAGVAQSPRYKIIEKRQSVAFWCNPISGHATLYWYQQILGQGPKLLIQFQNNGVVDDSQLPKDRFSAERLKGVDSTLKIQPAKLEDSAVYLCASSLDSPTRTGVRGYEQYFGPGTRLTVT.

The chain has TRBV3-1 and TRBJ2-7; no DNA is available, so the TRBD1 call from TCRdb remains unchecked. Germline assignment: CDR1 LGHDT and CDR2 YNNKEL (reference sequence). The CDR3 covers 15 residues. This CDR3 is CASSPGAGVVYEQYF.

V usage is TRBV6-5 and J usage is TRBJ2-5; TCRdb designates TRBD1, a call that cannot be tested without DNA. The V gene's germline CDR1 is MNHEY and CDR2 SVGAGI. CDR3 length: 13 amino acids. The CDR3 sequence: CASSSDSEETQYF.

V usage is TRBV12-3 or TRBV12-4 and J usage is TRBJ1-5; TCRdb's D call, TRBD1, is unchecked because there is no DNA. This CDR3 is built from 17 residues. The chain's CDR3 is CASSWDRLGQGNQPQHF.

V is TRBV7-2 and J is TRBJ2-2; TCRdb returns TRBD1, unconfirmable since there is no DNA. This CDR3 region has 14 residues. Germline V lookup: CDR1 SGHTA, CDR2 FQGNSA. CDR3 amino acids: CASSSPGSAGELFF. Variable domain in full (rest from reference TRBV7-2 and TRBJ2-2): GAGVSQSPSNKVTEKGKDVELRCDPISGHTALYWYRQSLGQGLEFLIYFQGNSAPDKSGLPSDRFSAERTGGSVSTLTIQRTQQEDSAVYLCASSSPGSAGELFFGEGSRLTVL.

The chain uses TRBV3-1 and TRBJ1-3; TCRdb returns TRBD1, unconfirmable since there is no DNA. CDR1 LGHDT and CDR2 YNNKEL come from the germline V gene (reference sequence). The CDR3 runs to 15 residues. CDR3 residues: CASSPEPQGSNTIYF.

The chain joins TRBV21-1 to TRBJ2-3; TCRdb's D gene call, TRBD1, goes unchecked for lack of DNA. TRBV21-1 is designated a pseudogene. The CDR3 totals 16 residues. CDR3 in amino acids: CASSSASGGTTDTQYF.

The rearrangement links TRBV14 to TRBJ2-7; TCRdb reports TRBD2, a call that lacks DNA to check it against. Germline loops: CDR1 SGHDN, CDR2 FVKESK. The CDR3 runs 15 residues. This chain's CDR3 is CASSPKGLARHEQYF.

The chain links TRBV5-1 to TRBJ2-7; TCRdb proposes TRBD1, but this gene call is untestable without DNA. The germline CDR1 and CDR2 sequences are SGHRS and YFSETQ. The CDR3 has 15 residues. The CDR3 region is CASRLPGQGIGEQYF.

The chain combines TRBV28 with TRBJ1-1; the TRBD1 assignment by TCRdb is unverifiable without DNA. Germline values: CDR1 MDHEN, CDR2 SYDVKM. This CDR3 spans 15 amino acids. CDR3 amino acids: CASTAPDSPNTEAFF.

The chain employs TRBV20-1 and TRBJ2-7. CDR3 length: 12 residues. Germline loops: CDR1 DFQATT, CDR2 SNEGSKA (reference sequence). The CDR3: CSARRWGYEQYF.

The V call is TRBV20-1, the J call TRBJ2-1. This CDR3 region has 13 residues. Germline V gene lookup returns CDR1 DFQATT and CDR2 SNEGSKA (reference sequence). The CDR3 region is CSASSTVYNEQFF.

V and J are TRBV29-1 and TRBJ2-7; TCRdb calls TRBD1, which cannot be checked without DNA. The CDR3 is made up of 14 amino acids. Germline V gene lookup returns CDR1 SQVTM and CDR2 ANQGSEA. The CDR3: CSVVLGTGPYEQYF.

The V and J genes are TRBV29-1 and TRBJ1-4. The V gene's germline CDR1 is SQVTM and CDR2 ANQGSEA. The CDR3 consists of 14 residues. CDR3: CSVVYYGANEKLFF.

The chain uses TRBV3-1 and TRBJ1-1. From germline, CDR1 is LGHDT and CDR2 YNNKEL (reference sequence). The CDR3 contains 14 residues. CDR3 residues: CASSQGPAGTEAFF.

CDR3 in amino acids: CASSFPAGAAYNEQFF. This chain uses TRBV7-9 with TRBJ2-1; the D call from TCRdb, TRBD1, cannot be confirmed without DNA. Germline CDR1 SEHNR, CDR2 FQNEAQ (reference sequence). The CDR3 consists of 16 residues.

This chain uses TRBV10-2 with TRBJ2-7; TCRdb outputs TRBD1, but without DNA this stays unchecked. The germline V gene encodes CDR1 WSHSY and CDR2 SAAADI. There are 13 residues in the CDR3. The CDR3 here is CASSEGQDYEQYF.

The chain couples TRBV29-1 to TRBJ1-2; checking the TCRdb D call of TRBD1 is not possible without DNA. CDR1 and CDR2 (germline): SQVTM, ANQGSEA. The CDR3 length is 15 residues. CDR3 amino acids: CSVVSTGPSSYGYTF.

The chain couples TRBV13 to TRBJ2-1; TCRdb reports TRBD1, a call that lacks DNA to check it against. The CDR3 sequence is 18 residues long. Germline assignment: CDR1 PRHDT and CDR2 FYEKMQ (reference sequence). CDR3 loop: CASSSPGTPGRSYNEQFF.

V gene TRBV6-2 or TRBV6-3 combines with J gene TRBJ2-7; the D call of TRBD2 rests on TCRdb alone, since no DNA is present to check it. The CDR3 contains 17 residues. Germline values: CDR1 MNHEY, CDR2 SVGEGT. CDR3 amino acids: CASSGPGGSGVTGEQYF.

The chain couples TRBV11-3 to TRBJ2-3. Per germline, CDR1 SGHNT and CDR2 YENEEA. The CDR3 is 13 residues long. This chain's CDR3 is CATEDGTTDTQYF.

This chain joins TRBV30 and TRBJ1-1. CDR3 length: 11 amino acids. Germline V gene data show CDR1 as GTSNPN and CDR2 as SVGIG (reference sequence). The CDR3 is CAWSFSFKAFF.

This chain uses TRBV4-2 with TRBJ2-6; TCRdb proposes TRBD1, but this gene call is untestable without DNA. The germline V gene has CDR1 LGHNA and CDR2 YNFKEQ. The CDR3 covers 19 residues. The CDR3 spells CASSHAPGQESSGANVLTF.

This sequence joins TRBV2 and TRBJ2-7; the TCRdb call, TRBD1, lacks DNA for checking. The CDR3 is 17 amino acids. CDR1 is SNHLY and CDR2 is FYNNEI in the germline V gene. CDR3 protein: CASSDPRGGDSPYEQYF.

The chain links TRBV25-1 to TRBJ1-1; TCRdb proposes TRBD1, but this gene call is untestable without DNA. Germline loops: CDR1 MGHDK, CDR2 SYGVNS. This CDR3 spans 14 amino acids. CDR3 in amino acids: CASSETPDGTEAFF.

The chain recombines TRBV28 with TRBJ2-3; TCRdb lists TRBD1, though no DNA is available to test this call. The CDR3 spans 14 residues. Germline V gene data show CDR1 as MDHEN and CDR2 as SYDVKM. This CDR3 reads CASSLARDLDTQYF.